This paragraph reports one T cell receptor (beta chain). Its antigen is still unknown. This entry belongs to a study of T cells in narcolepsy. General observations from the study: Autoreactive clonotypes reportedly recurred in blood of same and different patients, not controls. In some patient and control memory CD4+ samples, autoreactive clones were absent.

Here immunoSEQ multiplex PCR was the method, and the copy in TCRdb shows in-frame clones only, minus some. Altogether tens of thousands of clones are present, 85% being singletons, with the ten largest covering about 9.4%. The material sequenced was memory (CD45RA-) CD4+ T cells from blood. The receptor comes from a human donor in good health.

The CDR3 protein is CASTRGGGSYEQYF. As DNA, the CDR3 is TGTGCCAGCACGAGGGGCGGGGGCTCCTACGAGCAGTACTTC. The V gene is TRBV6-1, the J gene TRBJ2-7, with TRBD2 matching over 7 bases. The CDR3 is made up of 14 amino acids. The V segment lost 7 bases and the J segment 0 bases; nucleotides outside the gene matches: 6. Germline values: CDR1 MNHNS, CDR2 SASEGT.